One sample yielded the 12 T cell receptor beta chains listed below, sequenced in a study of blood T cells in healthy people across ages. A second roughly 6 to 12 cycle PCR used barcoded and J-beta primers. In TCRdb, the 5' RACE reads were re-called with MiXCR into one record per CDR3 protein. The sample records 850,000 or so distinct CDR3 sequences, under 30% being singletons. The specimen sequenced was blood. These receptors were collected from a woman older than 75 in good health.

This clonotype has ten or more counts. Sequence at one end of the junction differs from germline and may be a read error. This chain links TRBV18 with TRBJ2-5; 8 bases line up with TRBD1. Germline-derived CDR1 and CDR2 are KGHSH and LQKENI. This CDR3 has 14 residues. The CDR3 DNA reads TGCGCCAGCAGCCCGCAGGGGGCAAGGGAGACCCAGTACTTC. Translating gives CASSPQGARETQYF. Full variable domain (remainder filled in from reference TRBV18 and TRBJ2-5): NAGVMQNPRHLVRRRGQEARLRCSPMKGHSHVYWYRQLPEEGLKFMVYLQKENIIDESGMPKERFSAEFPKEGPSILRIQQVVRGDSAAYFCASSPQGARETQYFGPGTRLLVL.

A note on this clonotype: Possible read error: a much larger clone is one base away. The rearrangement joins TRBV7-2 to TRBJ2-5; D is tentatively TRBD1 or TRBD2 (6 bases each). Germline CDR1 and CDR2: SGHTA and FQGNSA. The CDR3 sequence is 15 residues long. With 11 bases removed from V and 1 base from J, the gap between germline ends came to 20 bases. Here the CDR3 DNA reads TGTGCCGGCGGAAGGGACGGGGGCTCCCAAGAGACCCAGTACTTC. Its protein is CAGGRDGGSQETQYF. Looking up the rest from reference TRBV7-2 and TRBJ2-5 gives the full variable domain: GAGVSQSPSNKVTEKGKDVELRCDPISGHTALYWYRQSLGQGLEFLIYFQGNSAPDKSGLPSDRFSAERTGGSVSTLTIQRTQQEDSAVYLCAGGRDGGSQETQYFGPGTRLLVL.

V gene TRBV7-2 combines with J gene TRBJ2-2, with D uncertain. Trimming shortened V by 5 bases and J by 6 bases, and 10 bases separated the two germline ends. This CDR3 has 13 residues. Germline assignment: CDR1 SGHTA and CDR2 FQGNSA. The CDR3 protein is CASSPRLAGELFF. Here the CDR3 DNA reads TGTGCCAGCAGCCCGCGTTTGGCCGGGGAGCTGTTTTTT.

Only a few counts were recorded for this clonotype. A much larger clone differs from this one at a single base, so this may be a read error. The DNA of the CDR3 is TGTGCCAGCAGTTCTACAGAACCGGGAGACAATGAGCAGTACTTC. This codes for CASSSTEPGDNEQYF. The chain joins TRBV27 to TRBJ2-1, with D tentatively TRBD2 (6 bases). Gene TRBJ2-7 matches the end of the DNA better, so the J call may be wrong. Germline lookup yields CDR1 MNHEY and CDR2 SMNVEV (reference sequence). The CDR3 has 15 amino acids.

Only a few counts were recorded for this clonotype. The chain has TRBV20-1 and TRBJ2-7; the D gene is possibly TRBD2 (5 bases). Trimming left V 3 bases short and J 7 bases short, with 19 bases between. Germline CDR1 and CDR2: DFQATT and SNEGSKA (reference sequence). This CDR3 region has 14 residues. The CDR3 DNA reads as TGCAGTGCTAGTCCTAGCTCTGGGTTCGGTGAGCAGTACTTC. Protein sequence: CSASPSSGFGEQYF.

This clonotype was recorded at least ten times. The chain couples TRBV7-9 to TRBJ2-5, with 14 bases identical to TRBD2. Germline-derived CDR1 and CDR2 are SEHNR and FQNEAQ (reference sequence). This CDR3 spans 19 amino acids. The V segment lost 5 bases and the J segment 5 bases; nucleotides outside the gene matches: 16. The CDR3 loop is CASSPAGTSGGRSRETQYF. The CDR3 DNA sequence: TGTGCCAGCAGCCCCGCGGGGACTAGCGGGGGAAGATCACGGGAGACCCAGTACTTC.

The chain joins TRBV28 to TRBJ1-2; possibly TRBD1 for D (5 bases). Germline V gene data show CDR1 as MDHEN and CDR2 as SYDVKM. This CDR3 contains 13 residues. Trimming took off 3 bases at V and 8 bases at J, with 13 bases between the two ends. This chain's CDR3 is CASSFEGSGGYTF. The CDR3 DNA reads as TGTGCCAGCAGTTTTGAGGGGAGCGGGGGCTACACCTTC.

The rearrangement links TRBV5-1 to TRBJ2-7; no reliable D call. Trimming cost V 0 bases and J 1 base, with 8 bases left between them. CDR3 size: 14 residues. Looked up from germline, CDR1 is SGHRS and CDR2 is YFSETQ. CDR3 in amino acids: CASSLEKGSYEQYF. CDR3 sequence (DNA): TGCGCCAGCAGCTTGGAGAAGGGTTCCTACGAGCAGTACTTC. The variable domain in full, completed from reference TRBV5-1 and TRBJ2-7, reads KAGVTQTPRYLIKTRGQQVTLSCSPISGHRSVSWYQQTPGQGLQFLFEYFSETQRNKGNFPGRFSGRQFSNSRSEMNVSTLELGDSALYLCASSLEKGSYEQYFGPGTRLTVT.

This clonotype was detected ten times or more. V and J are TRBV6-5 and TRBJ2-5; 7 nucleotides line up with TRBD2. Germline trimming cut 6 bases from V and 5 bases from J; bases unmatched to any gene: 6. This CDR3 is 13 amino acids long. Germline-derived CDR1 and CDR2 are MNHEY and SVGAGI. The CDR3 reads CASRLGGKETQYF. In DNA, the CDR3 is TGTGCCAGCAGGTTGGGGGGGAAGGAGACCCAGTACTTC.

The sample holds a few counts of this clonotype. The rearrangement links TRBV27 to TRBJ1-3, with a weak D call TRBD1 (6 bases). This CDR3 is built from 18 residues. Germline CDR1 is MNHEY and CDR2 is SMNVEV (reference sequence). V gave up 6 bases and J gave up 1 base, with 22 bases separating them. In DNA, the CDR3 is TGTGCCAGCAGGGCCTTTGGCCACAGGGCGAATTCTGGAAACACCATATATTTT. This translates into CASRAFGHRANSGNTIYF.

In this sample, this clonotype turned up a few times. The V and J genes are TRBV6-5 and TRBJ1-2, with 9 bases aligning to TRBD1. From germline, CDR1 is MNHEY and CDR2 SVGAGI. The CDR3 is made up of 13 amino acids. Trimming cost V 8 bases and J 8 bases; bases outside gene matches: 9. This CDR3 is CASSGQGNWGYTF. CDR3 DNA sequence: TGTGCCAGCTCAGGACAGGGGAATTGGGGCTACACCTTC.

This clonotype was seen once. A much larger clone is a single base away; this may be a read error. This rearrangement joins TRBV4-2 to TRBJ2-1, with D possibly being TRBD2 (5 bases). The CDR3 totals 16 residues. Germline-derived CDR1 and CDR2 are LGHNA and YNFKEQ. CDR3 coding DNA: TGTGCCAGCAGCCCGGGGATTCTAAGCTCCTACAATAAGCAGTTCTTC. It is translated as CASSPGILSSYNKQFF.